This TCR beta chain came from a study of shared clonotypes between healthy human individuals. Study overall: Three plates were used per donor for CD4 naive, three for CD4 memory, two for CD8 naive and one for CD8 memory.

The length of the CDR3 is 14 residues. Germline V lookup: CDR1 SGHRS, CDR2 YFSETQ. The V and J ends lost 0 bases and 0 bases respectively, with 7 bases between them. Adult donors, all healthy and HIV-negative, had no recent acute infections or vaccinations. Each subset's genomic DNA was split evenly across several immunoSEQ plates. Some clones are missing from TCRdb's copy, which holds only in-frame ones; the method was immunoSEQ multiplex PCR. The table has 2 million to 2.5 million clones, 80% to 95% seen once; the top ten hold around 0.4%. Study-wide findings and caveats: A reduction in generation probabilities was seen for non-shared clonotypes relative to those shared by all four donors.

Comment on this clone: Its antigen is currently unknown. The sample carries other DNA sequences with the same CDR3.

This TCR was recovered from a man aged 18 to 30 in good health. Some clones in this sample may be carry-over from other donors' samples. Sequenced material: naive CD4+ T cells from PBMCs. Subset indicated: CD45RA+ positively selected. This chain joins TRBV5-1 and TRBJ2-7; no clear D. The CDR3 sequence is CASSLVGDSYEQYF. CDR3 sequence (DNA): TGCGCCAGCAGCTTGGTCGGAGACTCCTACGAGCAGTACTTC.